This TCR beta chain was identified in a study of T cell clones after liver transplantation. In this sample, this clone turned up a few times. The trim removed 1 base at V and 4 bases at J, leaving 17 bases unmatched. The germline V gene has CDR1 MGHRA and CDR2 YSYEKL. The CDR3 is 19 residues long. Some clones are missing from TCRdb's copy, which holds only in-frame ones; the method was immunoSEQ multiplex PCR. The data contain some 80,000 clones, 80% to 85% of them singletons. Sequences were derived from CD4+ T cells from blood, sampled around 45 months after liver transplant. The genes are TRBV4-1 and TRBJ1-2; 8 positions agree with TRBD1. The receptor comes from a human patient who received a liver transplant. The T cells may partly be graft donor cells. CDR3 bases: TGCGCCAGCAGCCAAGGTTATACAACGAAAAGGACAGGGACCTATGGCTACACCTTC. Translating gives CASSQGYTTKRTGTYGYTF.